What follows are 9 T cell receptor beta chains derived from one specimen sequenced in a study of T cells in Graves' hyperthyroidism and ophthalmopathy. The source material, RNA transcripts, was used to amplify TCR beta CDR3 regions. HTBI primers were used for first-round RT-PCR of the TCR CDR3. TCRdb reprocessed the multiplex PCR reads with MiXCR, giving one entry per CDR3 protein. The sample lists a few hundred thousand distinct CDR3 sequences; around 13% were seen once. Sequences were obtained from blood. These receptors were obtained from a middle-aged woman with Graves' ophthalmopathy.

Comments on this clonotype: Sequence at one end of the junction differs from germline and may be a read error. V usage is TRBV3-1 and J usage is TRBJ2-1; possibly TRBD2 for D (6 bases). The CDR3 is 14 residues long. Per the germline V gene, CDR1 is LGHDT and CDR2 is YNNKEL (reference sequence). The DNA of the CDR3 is TGCGCCAGCAGCCAACTGGAGGGATCCAATGAGCAGTTCTTC. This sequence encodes CASSQLEGSNEQFF.

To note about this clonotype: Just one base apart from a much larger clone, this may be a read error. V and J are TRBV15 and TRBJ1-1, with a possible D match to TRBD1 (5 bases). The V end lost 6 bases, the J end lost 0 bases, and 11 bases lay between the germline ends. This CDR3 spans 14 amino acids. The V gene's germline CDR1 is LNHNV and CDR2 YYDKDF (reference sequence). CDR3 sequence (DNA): TGTGCCACCAGGACCGACAGTGTGAACACTGAAGCTTTCTTT. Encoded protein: CATRTDSVNTEAFF.

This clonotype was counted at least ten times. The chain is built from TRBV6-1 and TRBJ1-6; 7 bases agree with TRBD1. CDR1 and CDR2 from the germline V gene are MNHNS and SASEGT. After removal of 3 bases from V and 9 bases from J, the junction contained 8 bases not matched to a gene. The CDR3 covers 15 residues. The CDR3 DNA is TGTGCCAGCAGTGATCCAGGGGGGCCCATTTCACCCCTCCACTTT. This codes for CASSDPGGPISPLHF.

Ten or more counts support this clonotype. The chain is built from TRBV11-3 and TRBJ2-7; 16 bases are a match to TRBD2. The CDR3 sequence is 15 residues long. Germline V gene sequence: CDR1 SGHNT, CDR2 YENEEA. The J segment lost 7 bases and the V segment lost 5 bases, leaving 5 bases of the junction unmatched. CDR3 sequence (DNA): TGTGCCAGCAGCACCGGGACTAGCGGGGGGGATGAGCAGTACTTC. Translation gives CASSTGTSGGDEQYF. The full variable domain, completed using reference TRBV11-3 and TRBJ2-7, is EAGVVQSPRYKIIEKKQPVAFWCNPISGHNTLYWYLQNLGQGPELLIRYENEEAVDDSQLPKDRFSAERLKGVDSTLKIQPAELGDSAVYLCASSTGTSGGDEQYFGPGTRLTVT.

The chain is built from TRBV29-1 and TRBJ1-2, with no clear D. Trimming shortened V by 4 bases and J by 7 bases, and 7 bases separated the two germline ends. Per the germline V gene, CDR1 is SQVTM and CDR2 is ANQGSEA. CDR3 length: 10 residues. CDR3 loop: CSVVASGYTF. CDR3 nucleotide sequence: TGCAGCGTTGTAGCGTCTGGCTACACCTTC. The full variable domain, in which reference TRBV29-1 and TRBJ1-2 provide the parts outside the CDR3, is SAVISQKPSRDICQRGTSLTIQCQVDSQVTMMFWYRQQPGQSLTLIATANQGSEATYESGFVIDKFPISRPNLTFSTLTVSNMSPEDSSIYLCSVVASGYTFGSGTRLTVV.

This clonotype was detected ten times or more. In nucleotides, the CDR3 is TGTGCCAGCAGCTATCGCTCCGGACAGGCTACAGTCTACGAGCAGTACTTC. This encodes CASSYRSGQATVYEQYF. The chain recombines TRBV6-1 with TRBJ2-7, with 7 bases aligning to TRBD1. This CDR3 spans 17 amino acids. CDR1 and CDR2 (germline): MNHNS, SASEGT. V shed 6 bases and J 3 bases; nucleotides not matched to a gene: 17.

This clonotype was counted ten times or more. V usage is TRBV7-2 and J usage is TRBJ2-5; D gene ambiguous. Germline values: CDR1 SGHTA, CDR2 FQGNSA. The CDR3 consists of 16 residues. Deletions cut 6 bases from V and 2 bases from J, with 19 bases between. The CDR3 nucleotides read TGTGCCAGCAGGTTTACAGTAACCCAACCACAAGAGACCCAGTACTTC. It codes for CASRFTVTQPQETQYF.

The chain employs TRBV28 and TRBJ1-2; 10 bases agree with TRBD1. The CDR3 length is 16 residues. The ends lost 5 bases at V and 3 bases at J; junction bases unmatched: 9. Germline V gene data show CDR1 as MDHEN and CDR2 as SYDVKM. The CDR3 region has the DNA TGTGCCAGCAGTCCCATGACAGGGGGCGCCGACTATGGCTACACCTTC. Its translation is CASSPMTGGADYGYTF.

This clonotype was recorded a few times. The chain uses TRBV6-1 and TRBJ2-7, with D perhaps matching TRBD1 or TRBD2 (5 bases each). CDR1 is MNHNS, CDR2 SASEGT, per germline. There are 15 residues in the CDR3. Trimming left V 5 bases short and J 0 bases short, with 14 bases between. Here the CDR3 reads CASSYLGTSSYEQYF. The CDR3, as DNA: TGTGCCAGCAGTTATCTGGGGACCAGCTCCTACGAGCAGTACTTC.